This TCR beta chain was captured in a study of blood T cell repertoires in COVID-19. Assay: immunoSEQ multiplex PCR; the TCRdb copy retains only in-frame clones and omits some. The repertoire holds around 120,000 clones, with about nine tenths as singletons. This clone showed up just a few times. V was shortened by 5 bases and J by 6 bases, with 17 bases between the two germline ends. The CDR3 runs to 14 residues. CDR1 is SGHTA, CDR2 FQGNSA, per germline. Sequencing used peripheral blood. The chain uses TRBV7-2 and TRBJ2-7; a weak D match, TRBD1 (5 bases). The clonotype was recovered from an older man who had recovered from COVID-19. As DNA, the CDR3 is TGTGCCAGCAGCAAGCCCGCCGGAGACAGCGAGCAGTACTTC. This codes for CASSKPAGDSEQYF.